This entry describes one TCR beta chain. No cognate antigen has been identified for it. No qualities accompany the bases; no much larger clone lies one base away. This record comes from a study of shared clonotypes between healthy human individuals (dated by TCRdb to about 2020). For context, the study as a whole: The cohort comprised a couple of women and a few men aged 18 to 49 years. For each donor, CD4 naive and CD4 memory were each given three plates, CD8 naive was given two plates, and CD8 memory was given one plate. To estimate repertoire size and how much clonotypes are shared between individuals, the study performed deep sequencing of blood TCR repertoires from roughly five healthy adults. Different laboratories and diverse techniques were used to prepare libraries and sequence TCR repertoires, to increase sequencing depth and limit assay-specific biases. Between about 0.9 and 8.9 billion PBMCs per donor were obtained by leukapheresis.

Using the deep immunoSEQ assay, TCR CDR3 regions were amplified from genomic DNA by multiplex PCR. Extracted genomic DNA from each cell subset was spread evenly across all wells of several immunoSEQ 96-well plates, with each plate serving as a replicate. For sorted subsets, 150 to 250 ng genomic DNA, equal to about 30,000 T cell genomes, was loaded into each replicate PCR. Purified libraries were quantified with a Qubit 3.0 fluorometer, sized on a Bioanalyzer 2100, and re-quantified with the KAPA Library Quantification kit. Every immunoSEQ 96-well plate was sequenced on a separate single-read 150-cycle Illumina NextSeq 550 flow cell. In the original analysis: The immunoSEQ output contained only junctional sequences without quality scores, so filtering could not match that applied to full-length reads. Sequences were annotated with PyIR, a Python wrapper for IgBLAST v1.9, using IMGT germline references to assign V/J genes and CDR3. Reads were removed for weak V/J assignments (E-value above 1e-6), missing CDR3, stop codons, out-of-frame junctions, or ambiguous translated residues. V3J clonotypes were defined as sequences sharing an identical inferred V gene, J gene, and CDR3 amino acid sequence. To compute the percentage overlap between repertoires, the number of shared unique clonotypes was divided by the size of the smaller repertoire. RTK rarefaction, the Chao1 estimator, and Recon v2.1 estimates of unobserved clonotypes were used to assess repertoire richness. For all TCRbeta clonotypes obtained by the gDNA method from a few donors, generation probabilities were computed with OLGA. The table was pulled from immuneACCESS by TCRdb, which kept in-frame rearrangements only. Such tables lose some clones; where checked, under half of the loss comes from unresolved V genes, and the rest has no known cause. The V and J calls and clone size were taken over from that table, and D and trimming were inferred from the DNA. For this sample there are about 1,800,000 clones; about 94% appear just once. Of the sample, approximately 1% falls within the top ten clones.

The paper's findings and limits, for the study overall: Sampling was limited to blood, and TCR repertoires in tissue likely differ from TCR repertoires in blood. Based on pairwise subsampling, the degree of clonotype sharing among donors was expected to be affected by sequencing depth. Roughly 5% of naive CD4, 3.5% of naive CD8, 2.3% of memory CD4, and around 0.42% of memory CD8 clonotypes were shared across several donors. The genetic and exposure-history diversity represented was limited by the small number of donors. Clonotypes shared by all four sorted-subset donors showed higher generation probabilities than non-shared clonotypes. Rarefaction of sorted-subset datasets indicated incomplete sequencing despite the large sequencing depth. Naive subsets generally had larger estimated clonotype richness than memory subsets.

CDR1 is given as SGHDN and CDR2 as FVKESK, both from the germline V gene. V has 1 base trimmed and J has 6 bases trimmed; junction bases matching no gene number 5. The CDR3 goes from the cysteine to the phenylalanine over 15 residues. The DNA shown is the 45-base CDR3, in frame from base 1. For the CD8 naive samples, CD45RO-negative cells were positively selected for CCR7, yielding a CD45RA+CCR7+ population from which TemRA cells were excluded. The donors were healthy, HIV-negative adults who had no recently reported acute infections or vaccinations. Only Caucasian adults living in Nashville, Tennessee, USA were represented among the donors. Blood was collected by leukapheresis, and PBMCs were isolated by Ficoll-Histopaque density gradient centrifugation and then cryopreserved in liquid nitrogen vapor phase. Purity and quantity of every magnetically sorted T cell population were checked by analytical flow cytometry. Genomic DNA was isolated from each sorted fraction and quantified by UV absorbance on a Nanodrop 2000c.

What was sequenced was naive CD8+ T cells sorted from blood. What the cell subset or site label conveys for this sample: CD45RA+CCR7+. The rearrangement combines TRBV14 with TRBJ2-1; 8 central nucleotides agree with TRBD2. The receptor was derived from a man between 18 and 29 years old in good health. The nucleotides are TGTGCCAGCAGCCAAGGACTTAGCGGGGCCAATGAGCAGTTCTTC. The resulting protein is CASSQGLSGANEQFF.